This T cell receptor (beta chain) was obtained from a study of human T cells and chemical hapten exposure. Time point reported: patch test 1, 2 weeks after DPC sensitization. The treatment here: therapeutic diphenylcyclopropenone sensitization with weekly scalp DPC. The sample holds a few counts of this clonotype. MiXCR, run by TCRdb on the RACE reads, gives a single entry per CDR3 protein. Of 75,000 to 90,000 distinct CDR3 sequences in the sample, roughly 7.2% were seen once. The V gene lost 2 bases and the J gene lost 1 base, with 12 bases spanning the gap. The length of the CDR3 is 15 residues. Per the germline V gene, CDR1 is SGDLS and CDR2 is YYNGEE.

Material: whole blood, obtained in connection with sensitization to the hapten diphenylcyclopropenone (DPC). This receptor was taken from a woman between 25 and 40 years old with alopecia areata. Some clones in this sample may be carry-over from other donors' samples. The chain joins TRBV9 to TRBJ1-1, with D perhaps TRBD1 (5 bases). This chain's CDR3 is CASSVRVETNTEAFF. For the CDR3, the DNA is TGTGCCAGCAGCGTCAGGGTTGAAACGAACACTGAAGCTTTCTTT.